This T cell receptor (beta chain) came from a study of blood T cell repertoires in COVID-19. About the research overall: Sites across the United States, Italy and Spain contributed samples from acute and convalescent COVID-19. T cells, B-cell-depleted T cells, or PBMCs provided the cDNA or gDNA that served as material.

This CDR3 is 15 amino acids long. The trim removed 1 base at V and 8 bases at J, leaving 5 bases unmatched. Germline CDR1 SGHTA, CDR2 FQGTGA. As processed by the authors: Reference gene primers were amplified, and this amplification served to estimate nucleated cell counts. Repertoires were generated with immunoSEQ multiplex PCR, while TCRdb's copy carries only in-frame clones and drops some. That table gives V, J and clone size, and the DNA gave D and trimming. Counted here are around 130,000 clones, 87% occurring once; the ten biggest clones make up about 2.1%. The rearrangement joins TRBV7-3 to TRBJ2-1, with 10 bases aligning to TRBD2. Sequencing was carried out using peripheral blood. This clonotype was sampled from a woman aged 50 to 60 with acute or convalescent COVID-19. CDR3 in DNA: TGTGCCAGCAGCTTAAACCTAGCGGGGGCGGATGAGCAGTTCTTC. Translating gives CASSLNLAGADEQFF.